Given below is one T cell receptor (beta chain) in context. The CDR3 has 13 residues. V lost 5 bases and J lost 10, with 16 bases in between. CDR1 and CDR2 (germline): SGHAT, FQNNGV. This entry belongs to a study of cytotoxic CD8 clonotypes in ibrutinib-treated CLL. Profiling relied on immunoSEQ multiplex PCR, and the TCRdb table lists in-frame clones only, not all of them. The table includes a few hundred thousand clones, over 60% detected once. This receptor was taken from a human donor with chronic lymphocytic leukemia. The V gene is TRBV11-2, the J gene TRBJ2-3; possible D gene TRBD2, 7 bases. This sample comprised PBMCs, obtained after 36 months of ibrutinib treatment. CDR3 residues: CASSTTSRGPQYF. The CDR3 DNA follows: TGTGCCAGCAGCACGACTAGCAGGGGTCCGCAGTATTTT.